This TCR beta chain comes out of a study of Ad26.COV2.S vaccination and SARS-CoV-2 variants. Study results and caveats: A substantial breadth of spike-specific CD8+ and CD4+ T cell responses after vaccination has been reported. Measures of TCR breadth and depth may have fallen short of total T cell responses. Researchers reported similar non-spike TCR breadth in vaccine and placebo recipients.

Libraries were prepared by immunoSEQ multiplex PCR; TCRdb keeps only in-frame clonotypes and omits some of them. The sample has about 250,000 clones; 70% to 90% are singletons. The sample's treatment: roughly 19 received Ad26.COV2.S at low or high dose, single or two shots; about 5 received placebo; per-sample allocation not given. Sampling was done on day 63 after the first vaccine or placebo injection. A note on this clone: Its antigen is as yet unknown.

Trimming cost V 4 bases and J 2 bases, with 5 bases left between them. Germline V gives CDR1 KGHSH, CDR2 LQKENI. The CDR3 contains 12 residues. This sample comprised peripheral blood, obtained in a trial of Ad26.COV2.S vaccine versus placebo. The clonotype was recovered from a person between 18 and 59 years old who received the Ad26.COV2.S COVID-19 vaccine or a placebo. The V call is TRBV18, the J call TRBJ1-1; no reliable D call. The CDR3 coding sequence is TGTGCCAGCTCACGGGCCAACACTGAAGCTTTCTTT. Translated: CASSRANTEAFF.